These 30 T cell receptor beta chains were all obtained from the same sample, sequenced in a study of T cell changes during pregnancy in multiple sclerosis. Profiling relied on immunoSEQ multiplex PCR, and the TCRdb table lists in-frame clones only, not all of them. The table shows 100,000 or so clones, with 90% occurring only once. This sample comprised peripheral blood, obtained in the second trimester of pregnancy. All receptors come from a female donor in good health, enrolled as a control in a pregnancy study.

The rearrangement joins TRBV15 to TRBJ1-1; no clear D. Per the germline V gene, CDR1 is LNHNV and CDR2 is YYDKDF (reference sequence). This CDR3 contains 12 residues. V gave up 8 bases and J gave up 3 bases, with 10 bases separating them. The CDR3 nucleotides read TGTGCCACCCCCCCTTGTTACACTGAAGCTTTCTTT. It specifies CATPPCYTEAFF.

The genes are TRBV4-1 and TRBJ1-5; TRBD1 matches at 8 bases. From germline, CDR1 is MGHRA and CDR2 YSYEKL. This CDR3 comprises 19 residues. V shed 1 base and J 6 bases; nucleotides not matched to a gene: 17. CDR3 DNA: TGCGCCAGCAGCCAAGCCTGGGACAGGTGGGGGAATTTCGGTCAGCCCCAGCATTTT. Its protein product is CASSQAWDRWGNFGQPQHF.

The CDR3, as DNA: TGCGCCAGCAGCTTGTATCGCGGGGGGAACACAGATACGCAGTATTTT. This encodes CASSLYRGGNTDTQYF. The chain employs TRBV5-1 and TRBJ2-3; TRBD2 aligns across 8 bases. Per germline, CDR1 SGHRS and CDR2 YFSETQ. CDR3 length equals 16 residues. V trimming: 1 base; J trimming: 2 bases; junction bases outside the gene matches: 6.

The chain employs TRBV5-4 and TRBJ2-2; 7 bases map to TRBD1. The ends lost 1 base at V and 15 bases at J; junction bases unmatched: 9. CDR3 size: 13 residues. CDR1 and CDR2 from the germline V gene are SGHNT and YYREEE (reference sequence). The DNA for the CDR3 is TGTGCCAGCAGCTTGAGTCAGGGGGAAGGTTTGTTTTTT. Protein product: CASSLSQGEGLFF.

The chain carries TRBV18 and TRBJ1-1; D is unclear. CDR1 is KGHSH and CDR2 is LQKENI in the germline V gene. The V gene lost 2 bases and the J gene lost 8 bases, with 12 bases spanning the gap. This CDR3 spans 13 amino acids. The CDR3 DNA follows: TGTGCCAGCTCACCATTTAGAACAGAAGAAGCTTTCTTT. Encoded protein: CASSPFRTEEAFF. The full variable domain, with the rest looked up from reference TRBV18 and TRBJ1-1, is NAGVMQNPRHLVRRRGQEARLRCSPMKGHSHVYWYRQLPEEGLKFMVYLQKENIIDESGMPKERFSAEFPKEGPSILRIQQVVRGDSAAYFCASSPFRTEEAFFGQGTRLTVV.

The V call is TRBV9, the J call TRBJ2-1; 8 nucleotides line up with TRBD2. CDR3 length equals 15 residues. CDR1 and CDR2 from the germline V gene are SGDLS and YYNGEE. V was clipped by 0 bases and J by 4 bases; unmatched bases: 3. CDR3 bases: TGTGCCAGCAGCGTAGGCGGGGGGCCTTACAATGAGCAGTTCTTC. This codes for CASSVGGGPYNEQFF.

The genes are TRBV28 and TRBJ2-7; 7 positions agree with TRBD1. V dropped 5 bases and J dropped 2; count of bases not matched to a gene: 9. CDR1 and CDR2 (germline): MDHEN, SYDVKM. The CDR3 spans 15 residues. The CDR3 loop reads CASSRTTGMTYEQYF. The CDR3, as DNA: TGTGCCAGCAGTCGAACGACAGGGATGACCTACGAGCAGTACTTC.

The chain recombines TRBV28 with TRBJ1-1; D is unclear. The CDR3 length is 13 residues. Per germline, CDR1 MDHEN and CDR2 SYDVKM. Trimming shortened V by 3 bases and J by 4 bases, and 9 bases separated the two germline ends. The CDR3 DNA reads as TGTGCCAGCAGTTTGTCCTCCCCCACTGAAGCTTTCTTT. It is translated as CASSLSSPTEAFF.

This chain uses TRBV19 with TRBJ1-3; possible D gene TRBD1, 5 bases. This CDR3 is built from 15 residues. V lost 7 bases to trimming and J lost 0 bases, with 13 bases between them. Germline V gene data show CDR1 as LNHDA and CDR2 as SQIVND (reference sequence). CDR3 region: CASIPTDSSGNTIYF. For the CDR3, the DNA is TGTGCCAGTATCCCGACAGATAGCTCTGGAAACACCATATATTTT.

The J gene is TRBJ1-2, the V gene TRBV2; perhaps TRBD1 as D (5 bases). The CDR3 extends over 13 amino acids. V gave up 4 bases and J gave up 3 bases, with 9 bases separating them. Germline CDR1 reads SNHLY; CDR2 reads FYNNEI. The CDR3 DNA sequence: TGTGCCAGCAGTGCAGGGTTGGACTATGGCTACACCTTC. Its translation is CASSAGLDYGYTF.

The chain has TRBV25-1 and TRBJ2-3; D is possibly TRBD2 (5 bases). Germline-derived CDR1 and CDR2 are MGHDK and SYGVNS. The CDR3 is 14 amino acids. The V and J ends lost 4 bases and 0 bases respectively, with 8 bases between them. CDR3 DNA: TGTGCCAGCAGTGCGGAGGCTAGCACAGATACGCAGTATTTT. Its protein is CASSAEASTDTQYF.

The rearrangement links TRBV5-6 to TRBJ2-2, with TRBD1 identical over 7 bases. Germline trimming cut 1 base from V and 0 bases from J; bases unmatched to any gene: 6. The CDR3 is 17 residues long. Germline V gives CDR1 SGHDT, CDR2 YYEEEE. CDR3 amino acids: CASSLYGTETNTGELFF. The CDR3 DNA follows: TGTGCCAGCAGCTTGTATGGGACAGAGACGAACACCGGGGAGCTGTTTTTT.

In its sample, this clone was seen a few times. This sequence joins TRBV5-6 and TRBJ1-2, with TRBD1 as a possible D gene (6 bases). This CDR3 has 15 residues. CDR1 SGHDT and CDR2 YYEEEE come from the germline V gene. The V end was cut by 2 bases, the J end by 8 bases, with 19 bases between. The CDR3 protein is CASSFEENRVGGYTF. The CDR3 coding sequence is TGTGCCAGCAGCTTCGAGGAAAACAGGGTTGGAGGCTACACCTTC.

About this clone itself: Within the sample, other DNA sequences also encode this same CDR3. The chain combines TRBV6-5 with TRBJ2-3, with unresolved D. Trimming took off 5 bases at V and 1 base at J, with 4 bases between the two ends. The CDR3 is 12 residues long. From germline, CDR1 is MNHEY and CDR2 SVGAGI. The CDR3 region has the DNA TGTGCCAGCAGTCGCGGCACAGATACGCAGTATTTT. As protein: CASSRGTDTQYF.

CDR3 amino acids: CASSSDRVNNSPLHF. The CDR3 DNA sequence: TGTGCCAGCAGCTCGGACAGGGTCAATAATTCACCCCTCCACTTT. The chain recombines TRBV7-2 with TRBJ1-6; the match to TRBD1 covers 8 bases. CDR1 is SGHTA and CDR2 is FQGNSA in the germline V gene. V shed 4 bases, J shed 5 bases, and the junction held 4 bases outside the gene matches. This CDR3 contains 15 residues.

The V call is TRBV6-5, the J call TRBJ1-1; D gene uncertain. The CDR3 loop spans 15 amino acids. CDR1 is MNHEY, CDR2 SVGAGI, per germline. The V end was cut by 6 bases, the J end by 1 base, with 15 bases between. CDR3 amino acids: CASSRTRAENTEAFF. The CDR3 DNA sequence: TGTGCCAGCAGCCGCACGCGGGCGGAGAACACTGAAGCTTTCTTT.

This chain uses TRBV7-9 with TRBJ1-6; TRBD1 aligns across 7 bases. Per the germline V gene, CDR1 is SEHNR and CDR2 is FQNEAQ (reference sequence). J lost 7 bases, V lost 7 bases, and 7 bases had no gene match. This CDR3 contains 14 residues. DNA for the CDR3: TGTGCCAGCAAGCTGACAGGGAGCAATTCACCCCTCCACTTT. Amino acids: CASKLTGSNSPLHF.

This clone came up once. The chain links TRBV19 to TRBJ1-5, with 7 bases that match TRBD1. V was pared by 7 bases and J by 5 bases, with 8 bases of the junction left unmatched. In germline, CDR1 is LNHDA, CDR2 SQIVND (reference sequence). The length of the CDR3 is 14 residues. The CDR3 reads CASKMRQGHQPQHF. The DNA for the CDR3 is TGTGCCAGTAAAATGAGACAGGGACATCAGCCCCAGCATTTT. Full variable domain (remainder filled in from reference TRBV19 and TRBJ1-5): DGGITQSPKYLFRKEGQNVTLSCEQNLNHDAMYWYRQDPGQGLRLIYYSQIVNDFQKGDIAEGYSVSREKKESFPLTVTSAQKNPTAFYLCASKMRQGHQPQHFGDGTRLSIL.

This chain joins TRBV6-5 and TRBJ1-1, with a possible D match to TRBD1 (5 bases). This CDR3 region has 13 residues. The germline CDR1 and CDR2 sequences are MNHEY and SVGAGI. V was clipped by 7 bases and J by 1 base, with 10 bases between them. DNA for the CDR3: TGTGCCAGCAAGGGGTCCGCGAACACTGAAGCTTTCTTT. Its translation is CASKGSANTEAFF.

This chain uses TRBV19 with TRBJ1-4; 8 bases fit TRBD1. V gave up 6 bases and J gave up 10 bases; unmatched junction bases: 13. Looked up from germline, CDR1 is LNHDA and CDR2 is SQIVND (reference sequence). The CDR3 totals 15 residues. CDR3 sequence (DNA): TGTGCCAGTAGCCAAAGGGACAGGTCTTCTGGAAAACTGTTTTTT. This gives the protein CASSQRDRSSGKLFF.

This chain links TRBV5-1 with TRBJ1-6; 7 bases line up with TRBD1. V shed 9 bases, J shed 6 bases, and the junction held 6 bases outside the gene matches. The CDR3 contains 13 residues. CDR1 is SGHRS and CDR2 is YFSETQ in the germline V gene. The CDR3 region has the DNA TGCGCCACCGGTTGGGACAGTAATTCACCCCTCCACTTT. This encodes CATGWDSNSPLHF. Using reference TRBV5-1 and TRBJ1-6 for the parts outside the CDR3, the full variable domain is KAGVTQTPRYLIKTRGQQVTLSCSPISGHRSVSWYQQTPGQGLQFLFEYFSETQRNKGNFPGRFSGRQFSNSRSEMNVSTLELGDSALYLCATGWDSNSPLHFGNGTRLTVT.

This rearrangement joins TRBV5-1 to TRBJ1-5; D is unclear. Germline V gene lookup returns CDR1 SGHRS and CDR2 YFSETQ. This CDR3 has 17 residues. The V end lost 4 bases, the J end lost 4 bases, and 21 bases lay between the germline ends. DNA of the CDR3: TGCGCCAGCAGCCACCCCCTTAAGTCAGGAAGAAATCAGCCCCAGCATTTT. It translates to CASSHPLKSGRNQPQHF.

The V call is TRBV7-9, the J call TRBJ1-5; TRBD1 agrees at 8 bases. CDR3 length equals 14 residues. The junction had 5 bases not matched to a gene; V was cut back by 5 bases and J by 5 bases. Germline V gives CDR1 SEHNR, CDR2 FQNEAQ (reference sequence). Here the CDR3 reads CASSLGQGDQPQHF. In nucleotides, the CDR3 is TGTGCCAGCAGCCTTGGACAGGGCGATCAGCCCCAGCATTTT.

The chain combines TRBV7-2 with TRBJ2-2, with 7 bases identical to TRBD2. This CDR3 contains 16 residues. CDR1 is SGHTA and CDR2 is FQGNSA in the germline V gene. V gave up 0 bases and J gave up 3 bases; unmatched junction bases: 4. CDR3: CASSLAPGGYTGELFF. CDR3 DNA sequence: TGTGCCAGCAGCTTAGCCCCGGGAGGCTACACCGGGGAGCTGTTTTTT.

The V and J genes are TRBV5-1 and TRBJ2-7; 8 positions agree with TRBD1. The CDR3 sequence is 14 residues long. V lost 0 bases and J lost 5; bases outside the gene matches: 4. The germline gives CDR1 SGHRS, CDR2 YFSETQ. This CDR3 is CASSLGTGLHEQYF. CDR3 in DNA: TGCGCCAGCAGCTTGGGGACAGGGTTACACGAGCAGTACTTC.

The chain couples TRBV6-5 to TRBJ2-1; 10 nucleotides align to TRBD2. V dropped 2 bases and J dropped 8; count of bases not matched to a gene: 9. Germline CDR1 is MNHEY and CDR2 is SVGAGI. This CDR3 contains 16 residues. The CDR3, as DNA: TGTGCCAGCAGTTACGATTTGAGCGGGGGGGCCTATGAGCAGTTCTTC. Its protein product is CASSYDLSGGAYEQFF.

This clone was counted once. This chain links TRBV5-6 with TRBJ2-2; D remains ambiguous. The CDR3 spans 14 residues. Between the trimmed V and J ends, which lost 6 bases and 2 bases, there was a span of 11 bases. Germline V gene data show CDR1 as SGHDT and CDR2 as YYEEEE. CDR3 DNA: TGTGCCAGCACCCGCTCGAGCAACACCGGGGAGCTGTTTTTT. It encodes CASTRSSNTGELFF.

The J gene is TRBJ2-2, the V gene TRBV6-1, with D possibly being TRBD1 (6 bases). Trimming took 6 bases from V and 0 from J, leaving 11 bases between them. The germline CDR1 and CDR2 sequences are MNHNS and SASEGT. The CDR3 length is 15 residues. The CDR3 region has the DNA TGTGCCAGCAGGAAGGCAGGGGCGAACACCGGGGAGCTGTTTTTT. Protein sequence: CASRKAGANTGELFF.

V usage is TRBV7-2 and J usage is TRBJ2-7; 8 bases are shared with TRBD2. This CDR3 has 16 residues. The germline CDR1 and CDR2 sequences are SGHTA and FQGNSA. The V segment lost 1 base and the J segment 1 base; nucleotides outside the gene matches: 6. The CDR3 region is CASSLGSGGASYEQYF. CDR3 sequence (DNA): TGTGCCAGCAGCTTAGGCTCGGGGGGGGCTTCCTACGAGCAGTACTTC.

This chain's CDR3 is CATSRDHPGLAGNTGELFF. The CDR3 DNA follows: TGTGCCACCAGCAGAGACCACCCTGGACTAGCGGGGAACACCGGGGAGCTGTTTTTT. J is TRBJ2-2 and V is TRBV15, with 11 bases identical to TRBD2. The CDR3 totals 19 residues. V dropped 0 bases and J dropped 1; count of bases not matched to a gene: 7. The germline CDR1 and CDR2 sequences are LNHNV and YYDKDF (reference sequence).